The 8 T cell receptor beta chains below all came from one sample that was sequenced in a study of cytomegalovirus exposure and HLA in healthy donors. In the PCR, 60 Vbeta and 13 Jbeta primers were used. This table comes from immunoSEQ multiplex PCR, and its TCRdb copy is limited to in-frame clones, with some not included. The repertoire holds over 150,000 clones, with 65% to 85% as singletons. Input material: PBMCs. The receptors come from a woman aged 40-49 years in good health and CMV-seropositive.

The chain combines TRBV6-5 with TRBJ2-7; no reliable D call. Deletions cut 2 bases from V and 7 bases from J, with 6 bases between. The CDR3 length is 11 residues. Germline V gene lookup returns CDR1 MNHEY and CDR2 SVGAGI. The DNA for the CDR3 is TGTGCCAGCAGTTACCTCGGGGAGCAGTACTTC. It is translated as CASSYLGEQYF.

The rearrangement uses TRBV7-2 and TRBJ1-1; D is undetermined. The germline V gene has CDR1 SGHTA and CDR2 FQGNSA. The CDR3 has 13 amino acids. Trimming left V 3 bases short and J 1 base short, with 6 bases between. The CDR3 region has the DNA TGTGCCAGCAGCTTGGTGGCGAACACTGAAGCTTTCTTT. Amino acids: CASSLVANTEAFF.

The rearrangement links TRBV6-6 to TRBJ2-5; D is perhaps TRBD1 (5 bases). The CDR3 length is 13 residues. Trimming took 2 bases from V and 3 from J, leaving 7 bases between them. Germline CDR1 reads MNHNY; CDR2 reads SVGAGI (reference sequence). The CDR3 spells CASSYPGKETQYF. CDR3 coding DNA: TGTGCCAGCAGTTACCCAGGGAAAGAGACCCAGTACTTC.

The rearrangement links TRBV7-8 to TRBJ1-5; D is ambiguous. V lost 8 bases, J lost 6 bases, and 17 bases lay in between. The CDR3 is 14 residues long. CDR1 is SGHVS and CDR2 is FQNEAQ in the germline V gene. The CDR3 DNA is TGTGCCAGCTCTTGGTACGAAGCAGGTCAGCCCCAGCATTTT. This gives the protein CASSWYEAGQPQHF.

The chain combines TRBV2 with TRBJ1-2; D uncertain. Per the germline V gene, CDR1 is SNHLY and CDR2 is FYNNEI. The CDR3 consists of 13 residues. V was shortened by 6 bases and J by 4 bases, with 12 bases between the two germline ends. CDR3 DNA sequence: TGTGCCAGCAGGGGGAGAGTGGGCTATGGCTACACCTTC. Amino acid sequence: CASRGRVGYGYTF.

This clone was seen a handful of times. The J gene is TRBJ2-2, the V gene TRBV10-3; possible D gene TRBD1, 5 bases. V shed 4 bases and J shed 0 bases, with 9 bases lying between them. Per germline, CDR1 ENHRY and CDR2 SYGVKD. The CDR3 spans 15 residues. The CDR3 DNA reads TGTGCCATCAGTGTAAAGGGGCCGAACACCGGGGAGCTGTTTTTT. Translation: CAISVKGPNTGELFF.

The chain carries TRBV6-4 and TRBJ2-1, with no clear D. Germline V lookup: CDR1 MRHNA, CDR2 SNTAGT. V gave up 5 bases and J gave up 1 base, with 12 bases separating them. The CDR3 totals 15 residues. In DNA form, the CDR3 reads TGTGCCAGCAGTCCCTCGGTCCGATCCTACAATGAGCAGTTCTTC. Translating gives CASSPSVRSYNEQFF.

This clone was seen more than once but under ten times. The genes are TRBV7-2 and TRBJ1-2; D perhaps matches TRBD1 (5 bases). The length of the CDR3 is 15 residues. The germline gives CDR1 SGHTA, CDR2 FQGNSA. Trimming took 1 base from V and 1 from J, leaving 10 bases between them. The CDR3 reads CASSLGGGFNYGYTF. The CDR3 nucleotides read TGTGCCAGCAGCTTAGGGGGGGGATTTAACTATGGCTACACCTTC.